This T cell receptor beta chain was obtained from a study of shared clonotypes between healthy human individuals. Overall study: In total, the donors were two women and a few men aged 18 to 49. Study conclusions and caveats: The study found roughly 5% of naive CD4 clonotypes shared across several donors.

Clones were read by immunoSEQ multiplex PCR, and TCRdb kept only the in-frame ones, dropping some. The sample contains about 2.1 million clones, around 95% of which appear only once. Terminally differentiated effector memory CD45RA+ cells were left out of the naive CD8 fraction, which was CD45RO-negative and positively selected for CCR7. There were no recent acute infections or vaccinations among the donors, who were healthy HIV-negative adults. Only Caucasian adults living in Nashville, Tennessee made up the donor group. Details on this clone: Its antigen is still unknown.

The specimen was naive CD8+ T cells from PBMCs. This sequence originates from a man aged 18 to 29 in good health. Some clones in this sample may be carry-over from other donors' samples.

In DNA form, the CDR3 reads TGTGCCTTCCTGAGGGGGCCTATGAACACTGAAGCTTTCTTT. Amino acid sequence: CAFLRGPMNTEAFF. V usage is TRBV21-1 and J usage is TRBJ1-1; the tabulated D call, TRBD1, remains unverified against the DNA. TRBV21-1 is noted as a pseudogene. This CDR3 has 14 amino acids.